This entry features one TCR beta chain sequence. In the authors' workflow: From reference gene primer amplification, estimates of nucleated cell counts were derived. The repertoire was sequenced with immunoSEQ multiplex PCR; TCRdb's copy has only in-frame clones and lacks some. V and J calls and clone size follow that table, whereas D and trimming were derived from the DNA. The sample lists about 270,000 clones; under 90% were seen once. This record belongs to a study of blood T cell repertoires in COVID-19. Background on the study: Samples came from the United States, Italy and Spain, spanning acute and convalescent COVID-19. PBMCs, B-cell-depleted T cells, or T cells were the source of the cDNA or gDNA that made up the material.

Germline V CDR1 and CDR2: KGHSH, LQKENI. The CDR3 is 18 residues long. The ends lost 2 bases at V and 7 bases at J; junction bases unmatched: 17. The sample was peripheral blood. The source is a woman between 18 and 30 years old with acute or convalescent COVID-19. The chain has TRBV18 and TRBJ2-1, with 7 bases matching TRBD2. The CDR3 protein is CASSPYAPAGVMKNEQFF. CDR3 DNA sequence: TGTGCCAGCTCACCATATGCCCCCGCGGGAGTGATGAAGAATGAGCAGTTCTTC.